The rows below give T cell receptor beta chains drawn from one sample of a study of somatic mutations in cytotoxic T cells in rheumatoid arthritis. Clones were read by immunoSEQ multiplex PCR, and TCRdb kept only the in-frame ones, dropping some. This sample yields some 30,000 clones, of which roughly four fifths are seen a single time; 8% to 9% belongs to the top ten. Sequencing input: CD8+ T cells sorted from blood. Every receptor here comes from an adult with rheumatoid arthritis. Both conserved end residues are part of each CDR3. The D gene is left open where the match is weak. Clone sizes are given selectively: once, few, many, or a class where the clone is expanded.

TGTGCCAGCAGTGAACCCCGGGACTCCAGAACTAGCTCTCCGGGGTATGGCTACACCTTC,CASSEPRDSRTSSPGYGYTF,TRBJ1-2,-,-,TRBV2
TGCAGCGTTCGGCAGGGGGCTAGGGATACGCAGTATTTT,CSVRQGARDTQYF,TRBJ2-3,TRBD1,-,TRBV29-1
TGTGCCAGCAGCTTAGGCATCAGGGCGTACGAGCAGTACTTC,CASSLGIRAYEQYF,TRBJ2-7,-,-,TRBV11-2
TGTGCCAGTAGTTCGAACTCTGGAAACACCATATATTTT,CASSSNSGNTIYF,TRBJ1-3,-,-,TRBV19
TGTGCCAGCAGCTCCTTGACTAGCGGGAGCACCGGGGAGCTGTTTTTT,CASSSLTSGSTGELFF,TRBJ2-2,TRBD2,-,TRBV11-3
TGTGCCAGCAGTTACTCGAGTGAGTCCTACGAGCAGTACTTC,CASSYSSESYEQYF,TRBJ2-7,-,-,TRBV6-5
TGCGCCAGCAGCCAAGATTCCAGGCTCGTGGCGGGAAACACCATATATTTT,CASSQDSRLVAGNTIYF,TRBJ1-3,-,-,TRBV4-3
TGTGCCAGCAGTTTAGCGGTCAGGGAGGATACGCAGTATTTT,CASSLAVREDTQYF,TRBJ2-3,-,-,TRBV28
TGCGCCAGCAGCTTAGGGGGCAGGGGATCCGAAAACATTCAGTACTTC,CASSLGGRGSENIQYF,TRBJ2-4,TRBD1,-,TRBV5-1
TGTGCCAGCAGCCCAAAACCCAACAGGGACACTGAAGCTTTCTTT,CASSPKPNRDTEAFF,TRBJ1-1,-,-,TRBV7-3
TGTGCCAGCAGTTACTCGTTGCAGGGTGAGCAGTTCTTC,CASSYSLQGEQFF,TRBJ2-1,-,-,TRBV6-5
TGTGCCAGCAGCTTAGCGGAAGCTGCACAGGTGGGCACAGATACGCAGTATTTT,CASSLAEAAQVGTDTQYF,TRBJ2-3,-,once,TRBV7-2
TGTGCCAGCAGCAAGAAGGGATTCGCCGGGGAGCTGTTTTTT,CASSKKGFAGELFF,TRBJ2-2,-,once,TRBV25-1
TGTGCCAGTAGTATCAGGGGGCGGAACACTGAAGCTTTCTTT,CASSIRGRNTEAFF,TRBJ1-1,TRBD1,-,TRBV19
TGCAGCGTTGAAGTGGTTCTCCTAGCCAAAAACATTCAGTACTTC,CSVEVVLLAKNIQYF,TRBJ2-4,-,-,TRBV29-1
TGCAGCGTTGATGGGACAATAATTAGCGGCGATGAGCAGTTCTTC,CSVDGTIISGDEQFF,TRBJ2-1,-,-,TRBV29-1
TGCGCCAGCAGCTTGGGAGGCGATACGCAGTATTTT,CASSLGGDTQYF,TRBJ2-3,-,-,TRBV5-1
TGTGCCAGCAGCCAAGAGCCTACAACTAATGAAAAACTGTTTTTT,CASSQEPTTNEKLFF,TRBJ1-4,-,-,TRBV14
TGTGCCAGCAGTGTAGGGGAGGCGCCCGGGGAGCTGTTTTTT,CASSVGEAPGELFF,TRBJ2-2,-,-,TRBV6-4
TGTGCCAGCAGCAAGGGACTCGCCTACAATGAGCAGTTCTTC,CASSKGLAYNEQFF,TRBJ2-1,-,-,TRBV13
TGTGCCAGCAGCCCCCAAAATGTAGGTATGAACACTGAAGCTTTCTTT,CASSPQNVGMNTEAFF,TRBJ1-1,-,-,TRBV5-4
TGTGCCAGCAGCTTTCGTAACGGGGAGCTGTTTTTT,CASSFRNGELFF,TRBJ2-2,-,-,TRBV7-9
TGTGCCAGCAGTTACCCAGGGAGCTCCTACAATGAGCAGTTCTTC,CASSYPGSSYNEQFF,TRBJ2-1,-,-,TRBV6-6
TGTGCCAGCCGACCCGCGGGTTCAACAGAGACCCAGTACTTC,CASRPAGSTETQYF,TRBJ2-5,-,-,TRBV7-7
TGTGCCAGCTACCAACTCAGGACAGGTGTGACGAACACTGAAGCTTTCTTT,CASYQLRTGVTNTEAFF,TRBJ1-1,TRBD1,-,TRBV5-6
TGCGCCAGCAGCCAACAGGGGCCGGGGAATGAGCAGTTCTTC,CASSQQGPGNEQFF,TRBJ2-1,-,-,TRBV4-1
TGTGCCAGTAACCCTACAGGGAGCAACGAGCAGTACTTC,CASNPTGSNEQYF,TRBJ2-7,-,once,TRBV19
TGTGCCAGCAGCTTGGGTCAAGGGCCCCAGCCCCAGCATTTT,CASSLGQGPQPQHF,TRBJ1-5,-,once,TRBV5-8
TGTGCCAGCAGCTTCCCCGGGACAGGACGGAGATTTAATCAGCCCCAGCATTTT,CASSFPGTGRRFNQPQHF,TRBJ1-5,TRBD1,-,TRBV7-6
TGTGCCAGTAGTTTGGACAGGGGAAATGAGCAGTTCTTC,CASSLDRGNEQFF,TRBJ2-1,TRBD1,-,TRBV19
TGTGCCAGCTGGCGGGGGGGCATGGCCGGGGAGCTGTTTTTT,CASWRGGMAGELFF,TRBJ2-2,TRBD2,-,TRBV27
TGTGCCAGCAGCGTAGGGCCTAGCGGGGAGCCAGGATACGAGCAGTACTTC,CASSVGPSGEPGYEQYF,TRBJ2-7,TRBD2,-,TRBV9
TGTGCCAGCATGAGACAAGAGACCCAGTACTTC,CASMRQETQYF,TRBJ2-5,-,-,TRBV6-5
TGTGCCAGCAGCGGCCGGGATCACCCATCTCCCCCGGATACGCAGTATTTT,CASSGRDHPSPPDTQYF,TRBJ2-3,-,-,TRBV9
TGTGCCAGCAGTCCCCAGCGGGGATCCTACGAGCAGTACTTC,CASSPQRGSYEQYF,TRBJ2-7,TRBD2,-,TRBV27
TGCGCCAGCAGCCAAGATGGAGCAGGGGGGCAGCCCCAGCATTTT,CASSQDGAGGQPQHF,TRBJ1-5,TRBD1,-,TRBV4-3
TGCGCCAGCAGCCAGCGGACAGGGGGGGATCTGCGCGGCTACACCTTC,CASSQRTGGDLRGYTF,TRBJ1-2,TRBD1,-,TRBV4-3
TGTGCCAGCGGTCGGCGAGCCATGAACACTGAAGCTTTCTTT,CASGRRAMNTEAFF,TRBJ1-1,-,few,TRBV28
TGCGCCAGCAGCCCTGCTCCGGGGGGGAACACCGGGGAGCTGTTTTTT,CASSPAPGGNTGELFF,TRBJ2-2,TRBD2,-,TRBV4-3
TGTGCCACCAGCAGTAGGGGACAGCTGGCCAGGACCTTC,CATSSRGQLARTF,TRBJ1-2,TRBD1,few,TRBV15
TGTGCCAGCAGCGACCTTTCACCTGAGCAGTTCTTC,CASSDLSPEQFF,TRBJ2-1,-,-,TRBV5-4
TGTGCCAGCAGCTTAGGTGGTCAGAGCGAGCAGTACTTC,CASSLGGQSEQYF,TRBJ2-7,-,-,TRBV7-3
TGTGCCAGCAGCTCGGTCCCCAGAAGCGGCTACACCTTC,CASSSVPRSGYTF,TRBJ1-2,-,-,TRBV6-6
TGCGCCAGCAGCCAAGTGGACTACAATGAGCAGTTCTTC,CASSQVDYNEQFF,TRBJ2-1,-,-,TRBV4-1
TGTGCCAGCAGAGACCGGGACAGGGTGAACACTGAAGCTTTCTTT,CASRDRDRVNTEAFF,TRBJ1-1,TRBD1,-,TRBV6-5
TGCGCCAGCAGCTTGGCCGACAGGGCCTTGAACACTGAAGCTTTCTTT,CASSLADRALNTEAFF,TRBJ1-1,TRBD1,-,TRBV5-1
TGCGCCAGCAGCCTTACAGGGGGAATAGACTATGGCTACACCTTC,CASSLTGGIDYGYTF,TRBJ1-2,TRBD1,-,TRBV4-3
TGTGCCAGCAGGAGGGGGCGGGGGGCGAAGACCGGGGAGCTGTTTTTT,CASRRGRGAKTGELFF,TRBJ2-2,-,-,TRBV4-2
TGTGCCAGCAGTGAAGGATGGGGCAAGGACCAGTACTTC,CASSEGWGKDQYF,TRBJ2-5,-,-,TRBV2
TGTGCCAGCAGCCCCCCGACTAGCGGGGGGGCCTACGAGCAGTACTTC,CASSPPTSGGAYEQYF,TRBJ2-7,TRBD2,-,TRBV7-9